A single sample is the source of the 6 T cell receptor beta chains below, sequenced in a study of blood T cell repertoires in COVID-19. Libraries were prepared by immunoSEQ multiplex PCR; TCRdb keeps only in-frame clonotypes and omits some of them. The data show under 200,000 clones, roughly 87% seen once. Sequencing was carried out using PBMCs or T cells enriched from blood (not recorded which). All receptors derive from a man between 50 and 59 years old who had recovered from COVID-19.

The chain joins TRBV12-1 to TRBJ2-7; the listed D gene, TRBD2, was not tested against the DNA. TRBV12-1 is given as a pseudogene. The CDR3 sequence is 15 residues long. The CDR3 spells CASSFVGTSVYEQYF. The CDR3 DNA is TGTGCCAGCAGCTTTGTCGGTACTAGCGTCTACGAGCAGTACTTC.

Only one count was recorded for this clone. This rearrangement joins TRBV7-8 to TRBJ2-6, with 9 bases fitting TRBD1. Germline assignment: CDR1 SGHVS and CDR2 FQNEAQ. CDR3 length: 15 residues. With V trimmed by 6 bases and J by 2 bases, 2 bases remained unmatched. This CDR3 reads CASRRTGAGANVLTF. CDR3 DNA: TGTGCCAGCAGGCGGACAGGGGCTGGGGCCAACGTCCTGACTTTC.

The rearrangement uses TRBV19 and TRBJ1-5; TRBD1 aligns across 7 bases. Germline V lookup: CDR1 LNHDA, CDR2 SQIVND (reference sequence). Trimming at V came to 6 bases and at J to 3 bases, leaving 8 bases not matched to a gene. This CDR3 has 15 amino acids. Written as DNA, the CDR3 is TGTGCCAGTAGGACCACGGGACAGTCCAATCAGCCCCAGCATTTT. This sequence encodes CASRTTGQSNQPQHF.

The genes are TRBV2 and TRBJ2-3; a weak D match, TRBD1 (5 bases). Germline V gene lookup returns CDR1 SNHLY and CDR2 FYNNEI. Between the trimmed V and J ends, which lost 1 base and 3 bases, there was a span of 11 bases. This CDR3 is 15 amino acids long. The chain's CDR3 is CASSEVYRLTDTQYF. Here the CDR3 DNA reads TGTGCCAGCAGTGAAGTTTACAGGTTGACAGATACGCAGTATTTT.

Comments on this clone: At one end, the junction sequence differs from germline, possibly due to a read error. The rearrangement links TRBV7-9 to TRBJ2-5, with 10 bases that match TRBD2. The length of the CDR3 is 12 residues. Germline CDR1 and CDR2: SEHNR and FQNEAQ (reference sequence). CDR3 DNA sequence: TGTGCCAGCAGCTTAGCGGCGGGACTAGCGAACTTC. Translation gives CASSLAAGLANF.

This clone is a singleton in its sample. The genes are TRBV7-8 and TRBJ2-7; weak D call: TRBD2 (6 bases). The ends were cut back, 4 bases at V and 3 bases at J, with 10 bases in the middle. CDR1 is SGHVS, CDR2 FQNEAQ, per germline. The length of the CDR3 is 13 residues. The CDR3 sequence is CASSSLGGYEQYF. The DNA for the CDR3 is TGTGCCAGCAGCTCACTGGGGGGCTACGAGCAGTACTTC.